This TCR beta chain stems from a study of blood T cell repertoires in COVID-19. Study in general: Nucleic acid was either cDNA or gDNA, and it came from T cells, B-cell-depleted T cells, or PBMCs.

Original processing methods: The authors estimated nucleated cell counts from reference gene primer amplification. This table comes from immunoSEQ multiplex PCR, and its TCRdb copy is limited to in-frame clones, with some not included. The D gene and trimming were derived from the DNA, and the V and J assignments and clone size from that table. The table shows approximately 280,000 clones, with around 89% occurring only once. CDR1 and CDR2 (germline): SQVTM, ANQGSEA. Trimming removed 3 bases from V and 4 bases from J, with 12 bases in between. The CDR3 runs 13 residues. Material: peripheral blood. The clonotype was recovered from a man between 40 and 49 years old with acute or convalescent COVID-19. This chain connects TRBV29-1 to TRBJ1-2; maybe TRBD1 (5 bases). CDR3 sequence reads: CSVEVGGSYGYTF. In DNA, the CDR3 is TGCAGCGTTGAGGTCGGGGGGAGCTATGGCTACACCTTC.